This T cell receptor (beta chain) was sequenced in a study of blood T cell repertoires in COVID-19. Study details: Sites across the United States, Italy and Spain contributed samples from acute and convalescent COVID-19.

There are many counts of this clone. V dropped 4 bases and J dropped 7; count of bases not matched to a gene: 12. This CDR3 comprises 16 residues. Germline V lookup: CDR1 LNHDA, CDR2 SQIVND (reference sequence). The authors' processing: Amplification of reference gene primers provided the estimated nucleated cell counts. Only in-frame clones appear in the TCRdb table, and some are missing; sequencing was by immunoSEQ multiplex PCR. V and J calls and clone size come straight from that table; D and trimming were deduced from the DNA. The sample holds under 150,000 clones, around 73% seen once. The chain uses TRBV19 and TRBJ2-1, with 8 bases fitting TRBD2. The clonotype was recovered from a woman in her 50s with active or convalescent COVID-19. Sequenced: peripheral blood. CDR3 loop: CASSTGLALFENEQFF. DNA for the CDR3: TGTGCCAGTAGTACTGGACTAGCATTGTTCGAGAATGAGCAGTTCTTC. The full variable domain, with the rest looked up from reference TRBV19 and TRBJ2-1, is DGGITQSPKYLFRKEGQNVTLSCEQNLNHDAMYWYRQDPGQGLRLIYYSQIVNDFQKGDIAEGYSVSREKKESFPLTVTSAQKNPTAFYLCASSTGLALFENEQFFGPGTRLTVL.